This T cell receptor (beta chain) was sequenced for a study of cytomegalovirus exposure and HLA in healthy donors. PCR involved 60 Vbeta and 13 Jbeta primers. The method was immunoSEQ multiplex PCR; TCRdb's version includes in-frame clones alone and lacks a portion of them. In the table there are about 110,000 clones, roughly 13% of which are singletons. This clone was found a few times. V lost 5 bases to trimming and J lost 5 bases, with 16 bases between them. Per the germline V gene, CDR1 is SEHNR and CDR2 is FQNEAQ (reference sequence). This CDR3 is 15 amino acids long. The chain recombines TRBV7-9 with TRBJ1-5; TRBD1 might be the D (5 bases). This TCR came from a man aged 40-50 years in good health and CMV-seropositive. The sample was PBMCs. CDR3: CASSRGGRNHQPQHF. CDR3 sequence (DNA): TGTGCCAGCAGCAGGGGCGGAAGGAATCATCAGCCCCAGCATTTT. The full variable domain, with the rest looked up from reference TRBV7-9 and TRBJ1-5, is DTGVSQNPRHKITKRGQNVTFRCDPISEHNRLYWYRQTLGQGPEFLTYFQNEAQLEKSRLLSDRFSAERPKGSFSTLEIQRTEQGDSAMYLCASSRGGRNHQPQHFGDGTRLSIL.